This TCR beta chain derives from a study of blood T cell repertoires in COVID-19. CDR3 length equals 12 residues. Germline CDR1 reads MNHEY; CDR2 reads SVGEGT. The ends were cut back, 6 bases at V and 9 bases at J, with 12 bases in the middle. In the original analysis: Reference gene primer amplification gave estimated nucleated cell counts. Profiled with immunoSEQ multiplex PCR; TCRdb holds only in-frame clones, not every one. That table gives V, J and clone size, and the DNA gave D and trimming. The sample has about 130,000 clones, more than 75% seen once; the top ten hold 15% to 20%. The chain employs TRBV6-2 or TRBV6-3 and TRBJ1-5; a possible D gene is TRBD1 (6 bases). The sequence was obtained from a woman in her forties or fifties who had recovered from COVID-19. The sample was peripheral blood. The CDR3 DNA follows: TGTGCCAGCAGCTGGGACATGGGGCCCCAGCATTTT. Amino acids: CASSWDMGPQHF.